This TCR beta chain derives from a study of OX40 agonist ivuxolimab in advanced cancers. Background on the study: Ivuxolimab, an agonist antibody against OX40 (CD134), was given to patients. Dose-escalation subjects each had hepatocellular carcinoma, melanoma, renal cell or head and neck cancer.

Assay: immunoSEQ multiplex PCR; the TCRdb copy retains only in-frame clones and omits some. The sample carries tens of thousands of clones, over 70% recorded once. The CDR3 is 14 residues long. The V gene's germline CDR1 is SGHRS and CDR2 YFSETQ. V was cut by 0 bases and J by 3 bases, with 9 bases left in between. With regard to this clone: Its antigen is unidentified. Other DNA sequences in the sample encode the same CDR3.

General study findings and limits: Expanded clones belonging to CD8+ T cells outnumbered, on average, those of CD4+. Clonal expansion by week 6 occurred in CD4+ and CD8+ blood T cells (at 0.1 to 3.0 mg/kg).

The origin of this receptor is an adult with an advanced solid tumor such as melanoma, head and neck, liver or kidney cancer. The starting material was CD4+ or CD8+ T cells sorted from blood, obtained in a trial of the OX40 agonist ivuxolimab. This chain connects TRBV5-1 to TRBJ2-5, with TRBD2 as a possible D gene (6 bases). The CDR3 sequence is CASSLAGGEETQYF. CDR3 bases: TGCGCCAGCAGCTTGGCCGGAGGGGAAGAGACCCAGTACTTC.